Listed below are T cell receptor beta chains from one sample, sequenced in a study of blood T cell repertoires in COVID-19. The data were produced by immunoSEQ multiplex PCR, yet TCRdb's version contains in-frame clones alone and is incomplete. Here the sample spans about 320,000 clones, more than 80% being singletons. Source material: peripheral blood. Receptor source: a man younger than 30 who had recovered from COVID-19. Each CDR3 is given with its conserved first and last residue. The D gene is left open where the match is weak. Size is omitted from some rows. Given values are once, few, many or a class for expanded clones.

V: TRBV5-6; J: TRBJ1-1; D: -; size: once; CDR3: CASSLLREAEAFF; DNA: TGTGCCAGCAGCTTGTTGCGGGAGGCTGAAGCTTTCTTT
V: TRBV3-1/TRBV3-2; J: TRBJ2-2; D: -; size: -; CDR3: CASSQGIGELFF; DNA: TGTGCCAGCAGCCAAGGTATCGGGGAGCTGTTTTTT
V: TRBV18; J: TRBJ1-1; D: TRBD1; size: -; CDR3: CASSPNDRGLSEAFF; DNA: TGTGCCAGCTCACCCAATGACAGGGGTCTATCTGAAGCTTTCTTT
V: TRBV9; J: TRBJ2-7; D: -; size: -; CDR3: CASSVEGDSTYEQYF; DNA: TGTGCCAGCAGCGTAGAGGGTGACAGTACCTACGAGCAGTACTTC
V: TRBV7-8; J: TRBJ2-7; D: -; size: -; CDR3: CASSPGWEQYF; DNA: TGTGCCAGCAGCCCCGGGTGGGAGCAGTACTTC
V: TRBV18; J: TRBJ2-7; D: TRBD1; size: -; CDR3: CASSYLTGQGAYEQYF; DNA: TGTGCCAGCTCCTACCTGACGGGACAGGGAGCCTACGAGCAGTACTTC
V: TRBV13; J: TRBJ2-7; D: TRBD1; size: few; CDR3: CASSLVRTGSYEQYF; DNA: TGTGCCAGCAGCTTAGTCCGGACAGGGTCGTACGAGCAGTACTTC
V: TRBV10-3; J: TRBJ1-5; D: TRBD1; size: -; CDR3: CATRGGDRGQGSNQPQHF; DNA: TGTGCCACCCGGGGGGGGGACAGGGGGCAGGGTAGCAATCAGCCCCAGCATTTT
V: TRBV27; J: TRBJ1-1; D: -; size: -; CDR3: CASSLSGRMNTEAFF; DNA: TGTGCCAGCAGTTTATCTGGCAGAATGAACACTGAAGCTTTCTTT
V: TRBV10-3; J: TRBJ1-1; D: -; size: -; CDR3: CAISGEGWGLNTEAFF; DNA: TGTGCCATCAGTGGAGAAGGGTGGGGCCTGAACACTGAAGCTTTCTTT
V: TRBV3-1/TRBV3-2; J: TRBJ2-5; D: TRBD2; size: -; CDR3: CASSQDLVGGYQETQYF; DNA: TGTGCCAGCAGCCAAGATCTCGTGGGAGGGTACCAAGAGACCCAGTACTTC
V: TRBV19; J: TRBJ2-7; D: -; size: -; CDR3: CASSITTPSYEQYF; DNA: TGTGCCAGTAGTATCACGACACCCTCCTACGAGCAGTACTTC
V: TRBV19; J: TRBJ2-2; D: TRBD1; size: once; CDR3: CASSTGNRGTGELFF; DNA: TGTGCCAGTAGTACCGGGAACAGGGGGACGGGGGAGCTGTTTTTT
V: TRBV27; J: TRBJ2-1; D: TRBD2; size: -; CDR3: CASSPRGSGFGMYNEQFF; DNA: TGTGCCAGCAGTCCCCGGGGTAGCGGGTTTGGGATGTACAATGAGCAGTTCTTC
V: TRBV20-1; J: TRBJ2-1; D: -; size: -; CDR3: CSASRESSYNEQFF; DNA: TGCAGTGCTAGTCGAGAAAGCTCCTACAATGAGCAGTTCTTC
V: TRBV3-1/TRBV3-2; J: TRBJ1-2; D: -; size: -; CDR3: CASSQLAAAAYGYTF; DNA: TGTGCCAGCAGCCAGCTTGCGGCGGCGGCCTATGGCTACACCTTC
V: TRBV4-3; J: TRBJ1-4; D: -; size: -; CDR3: CASSQVSHEKLFF; DNA: TGCGCCAGCAGCCAAGTGAGTCACGAAAAACTGTTTTTT
V: TRBV7-3; J: TRBJ1-5; D: -; size: once; CDR3: CASSPDGGNQPQHF; DNA: TGTGCCAGCAGCCCGGACGGGGGCAATCAGCCCCAGCATTTT
V: TRBV12-5; J: TRBJ2-1; D: TRBD2; size: -; CDR3: CASGWLTSRYNEQFF; DNA: TGTGCTAGTGGTTGGCTGACTAGCAGGTACAATGAGCAGTTCTTC
V: TRBV28; J: TRBJ2-1; D: -; size: -; CDR3: CASSLVRGGEQFF; DNA: TGTGCCAGCAGTTTGGTAAGGGGAGGTGAGCAGTTCTTC
V: TRBV4-2; J: TRBJ2-2; D: TRBD1; size: few; CDR3: CASSLMTGVGTGELFF; DNA: TGTGCCAGCAGTTTAATGACAGGGGTTGGCACCGGGGAGCTGTTTTTT
V: TRBV27; J: TRBJ2-3; D: TRBD2; size: -; CDR3: CASSSGLANTDTQYF; DNA: TGTGCCAGCAGTTCCGGACTAGCGAACACAGATACGCAGTATTTT
V: TRBV20-1; J: TRBJ2-2; D: TRBD2; size: once; CDR3: CSASSSGSSHTGELFF; DNA: TGCAGTGCTAGTTCTAGCGGGAGCTCTCACACCGGGGAGCTGTTTTTT
V: TRBV23-1; J: TRBJ2-1; D: -; size: -; CDR3: CASSQSRTSLNEQFF; DNA: TGCGCCAGCAGTCAATCGCGCACTAGCCTTAATGAGCAGTTCTTC
V: TRBV6-1; J: TRBJ1-4; D: TRBD1; size: -; CDR3: CASSEAGTGYEKLFF; DNA: TGTGCCAGCAGTGAAGCCGGGACAGGGTATGAAAAACTGTTTTTT
V: TRBV3-1/TRBV3-2; J: TRBJ2-1; D: TRBD2; size: -; CDR3: CASSQHTGLADNEQFF; DNA: TGTGCCAGCAGCCAACACACGGGACTAGCGGACAATGAGCAGTTCTTC
V: TRBV4-1; J: TRBJ1-4; D: TRBD1; size: -; CDR3: CASSQSSGGWNEKLFF; DNA: TGCGCCAGCAGCCAATCCTCAGGGGGCTGGAATGAAAAACTGTTTTTT
V: TRBV5-1; J: TRBJ1-5; D: -; size: -; CDR3: CASSPGGTLEQPQHF; DNA: TGCGCCAGCAGCCCCGGGGGGACTCTTGAACAGCCCCAGCATTTT
V: TRBV2; J: TRBJ2-5; D: -; size: once; CDR3: CASGASLGKTQYF; DNA: TGTGCCAGCGGGGCCAGCTTGGGAAAGACCCAGTACTTC
V: TRBV7-9; J: TRBJ2-1; D: -; size: -; CDR3: CASSQDRLVHNEQFF; DNA: TGTGCCAGCAGCCAAGACAGGTTAGTCCACAATGAGCAGTTCTTC
V: TRBV6-5; J: TRBJ1-6; D: TRBD1; size: -; CDR3: CASSRRQGPNSPLHF; DNA: TGTGCCAGCAGTCGACGACAGGGGCCGAATTCACCCCTCCACTTT
V: TRBV7-9; J: TRBJ1-4; D: -; size: -; CDR3: CASARQENEKLFF; DNA: TGTGCCAGCGCGCGACAGGAGAATGAAAAACTGTTTTTT
V: TRBV11-2; J: TRBJ2-5; D: TRBD1; size: -; CDR3: CASSLGTGARTQYF; DNA: TGTGCCAGCAGCTTAGGGACAGGGGCTCGGACCCAGTACTTC
V: TRBV5-8; J: TRBJ2-5; D: TRBD1; size: -; CDR3: CASSLGDRKKETQYF; DNA: TGTGCCAGCAGCTTGGGGGACAGAAAAAAAGAGACCCAGTACTTC
V: TRBV18; J: TRBJ2-1; D: -; size: -; CDR3: CASSLRSGLYNEQFF; DNA: TGTGCCAGCTCTCTCCGATCGGGACTCTACAATGAGCAGTTCTTC
V: TRBV2; J: TRBJ1-5; D: TRBD1; size: once; CDR3: CASRTGGNQPQHF; DNA: TGTGCCAGCAGAACAGGGGGCAATCAGCCCCAGCATTTT
V: TRBV19; J: TRBJ2-7; D: TRBD1; size: few; CDR3: CASSIGQGMSYEQYF; DNA: TGTGCCAGTAGTATTGGACAGGGGATGTCCTACGAGCAGTACTTC
V: TRBV5-8; J: TRBJ2-1; D: -; size: -; CDR3: CASSHQGSSYNEQFF; DNA: TGTGCCAGCAGCCATCAGGGGTCCTCCTACAATGAGCAGTTCTTC
V: TRBV9; J: TRBJ2-2; D: -; size: -; CDR3: CASSVGSGTGELFF; DNA: TGTGCCAGCAGCGTAGGTTCGGGGACCGGGGAGCTGTTTTTT
V: TRBV7-3; J: TRBJ2-1; D: -; size: -; CDR3: CASAEYNEQFF; DNA: TGTGCCAGTGCTGAGTACAATGAGCAGTTCTTC
V: TRBV19; J: TRBJ1-1; D: -; size: -; CDR3: CASSRGYTEAFF; DNA: TGTGCCAGTAGTAGAGGGTACACTGAAGCTTTCTTT
V: TRBV11-2; J: TRBJ1-2; D: -; size: -; CDR3: CASSLTGIYGYTF; DNA: TGTGCCAGCAGCTTAACAGGGATTTATGGCTACACCTTC
V: TRBV19; J: TRBJ1-1; D: -; size: -; CDR3: CASSKRQYLNTEAFF; DNA: TGTGCCAGTAGTAAACGACAGTACCTTAACACTGAAGCTTTCTTT
V: TRBV9; J: TRBJ2-7; D: -; size: -; CDR3: CASSVTGTSSYEQYF; DNA: TGTGCCAGCAGCGTTACAGGGACCAGCTCCTACGAGCAGTACTTC
V: TRBV12-3/TRBV12-4; J: TRBJ1-2; D: -; size: -; CDR3: CASSLRVRGYTF; DNA: TGTGCCAGCAGTTTGAGGGTCCGTGGCTACACCTTC